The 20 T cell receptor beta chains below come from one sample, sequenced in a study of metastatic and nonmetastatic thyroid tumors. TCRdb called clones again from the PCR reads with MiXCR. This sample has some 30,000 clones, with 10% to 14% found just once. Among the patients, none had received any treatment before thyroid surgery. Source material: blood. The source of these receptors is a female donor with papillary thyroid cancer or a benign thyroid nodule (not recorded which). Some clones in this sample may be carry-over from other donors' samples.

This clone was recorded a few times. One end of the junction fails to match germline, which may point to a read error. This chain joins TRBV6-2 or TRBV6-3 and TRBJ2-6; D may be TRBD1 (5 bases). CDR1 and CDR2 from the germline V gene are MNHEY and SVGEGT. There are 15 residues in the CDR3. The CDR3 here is CASSYYSSGANVPTF. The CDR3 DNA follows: TGTGCCAGCAGTTATTACAGCTCTGGGGCCAACGTCCCGACTTTC.

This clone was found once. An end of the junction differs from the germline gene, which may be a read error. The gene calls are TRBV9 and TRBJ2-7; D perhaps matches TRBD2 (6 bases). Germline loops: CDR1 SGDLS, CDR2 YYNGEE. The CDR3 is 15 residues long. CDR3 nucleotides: TGTGCCAGCAGCGTTACTAGCTGGAGCTCCTACGAGCAGTCCTTC. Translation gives CASSVTSWSSYEQSF.

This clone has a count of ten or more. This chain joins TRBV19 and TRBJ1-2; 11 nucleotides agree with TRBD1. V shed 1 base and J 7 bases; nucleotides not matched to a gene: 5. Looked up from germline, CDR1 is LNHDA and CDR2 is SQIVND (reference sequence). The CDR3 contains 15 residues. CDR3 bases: TGTGCCAGTAGTATAGCCGGACAGGGGGCGAGTGGCTACACCTTC. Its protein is CASSIAGQGASGYTF.

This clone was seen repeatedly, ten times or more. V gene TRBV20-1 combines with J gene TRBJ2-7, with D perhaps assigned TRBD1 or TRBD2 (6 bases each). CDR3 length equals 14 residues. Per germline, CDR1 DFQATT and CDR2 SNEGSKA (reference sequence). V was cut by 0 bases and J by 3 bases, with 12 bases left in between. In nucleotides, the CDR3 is TGCAGTGCTAGAGACGACAAGGGGGGCTACGAGCAGTACTTC. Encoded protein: CSARDDKGGYEQYF.

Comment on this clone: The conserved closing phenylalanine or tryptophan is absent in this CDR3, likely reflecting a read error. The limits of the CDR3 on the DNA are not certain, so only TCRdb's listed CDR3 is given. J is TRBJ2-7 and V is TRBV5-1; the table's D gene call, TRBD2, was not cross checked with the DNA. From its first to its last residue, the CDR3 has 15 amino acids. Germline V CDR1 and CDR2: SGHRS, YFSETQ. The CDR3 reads CASSLHSLAVYEKYL.

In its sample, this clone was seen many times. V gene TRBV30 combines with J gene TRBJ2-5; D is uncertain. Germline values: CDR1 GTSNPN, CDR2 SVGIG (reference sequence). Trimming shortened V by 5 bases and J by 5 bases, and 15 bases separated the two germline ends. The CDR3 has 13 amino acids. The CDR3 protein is CAWGPPAGETQYF. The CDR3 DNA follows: TGTGCCTGGGGGCCCCCGGCAGGTGAGACCCAGTACTTC.

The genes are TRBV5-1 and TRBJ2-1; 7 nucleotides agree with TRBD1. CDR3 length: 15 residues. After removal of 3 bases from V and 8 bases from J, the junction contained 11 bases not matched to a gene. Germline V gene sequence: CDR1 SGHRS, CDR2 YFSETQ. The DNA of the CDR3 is TGCGCCAGCAGCTATCTAGGACAGGCATACTATGAGCAGTTCTTC. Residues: CASSYLGQAYYEQFF.

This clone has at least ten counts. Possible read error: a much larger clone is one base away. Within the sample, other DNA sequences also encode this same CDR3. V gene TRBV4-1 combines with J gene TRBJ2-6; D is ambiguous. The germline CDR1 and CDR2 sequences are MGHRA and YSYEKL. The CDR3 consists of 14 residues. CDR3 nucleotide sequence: TGCGCCAGCAGCCACAACTCTGGAGCCAACGTCCTGACTTTC. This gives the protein CASSHNSGANVLTF.

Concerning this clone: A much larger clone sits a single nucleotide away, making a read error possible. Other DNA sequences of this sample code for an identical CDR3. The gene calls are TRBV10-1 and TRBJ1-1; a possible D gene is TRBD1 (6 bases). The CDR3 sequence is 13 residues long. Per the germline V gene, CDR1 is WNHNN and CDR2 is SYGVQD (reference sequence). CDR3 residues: CASSGQRDTEAFF. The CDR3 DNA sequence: TGTGCCAGCAGCGGACAGCGCGACACTGAAGCTTTCTTT.

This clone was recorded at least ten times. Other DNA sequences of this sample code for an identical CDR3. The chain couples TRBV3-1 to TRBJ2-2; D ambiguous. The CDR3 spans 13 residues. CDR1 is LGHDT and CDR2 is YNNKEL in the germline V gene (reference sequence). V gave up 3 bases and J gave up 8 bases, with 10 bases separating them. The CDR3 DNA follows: TGTGCCAGCAGCCACCGCGGTAGAGGGGAGCTGTTTTTT. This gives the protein CASSHRGRGELFF.

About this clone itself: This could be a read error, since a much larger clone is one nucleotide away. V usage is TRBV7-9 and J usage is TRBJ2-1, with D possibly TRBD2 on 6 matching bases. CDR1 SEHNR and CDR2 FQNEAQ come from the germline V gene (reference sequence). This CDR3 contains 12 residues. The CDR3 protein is CVSSGSGDEQFF. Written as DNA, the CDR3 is TGTGTCAGCAGCGGATCGGGGGATGAGCAGTTCTTC.

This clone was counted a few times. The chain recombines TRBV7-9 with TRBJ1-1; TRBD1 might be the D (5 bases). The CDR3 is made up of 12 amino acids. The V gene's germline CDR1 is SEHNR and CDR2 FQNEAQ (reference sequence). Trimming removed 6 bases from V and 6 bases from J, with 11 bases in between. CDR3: CASRNRDAEAFF. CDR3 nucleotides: TGTGCCAGCAGGAATAGGGACGCTGAAGCTTTCTTT.

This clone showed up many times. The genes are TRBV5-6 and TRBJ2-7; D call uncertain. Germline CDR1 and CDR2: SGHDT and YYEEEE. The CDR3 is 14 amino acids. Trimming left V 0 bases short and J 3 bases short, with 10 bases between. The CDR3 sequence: CASSLGGVIYEQYF. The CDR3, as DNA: TGTGCCAGCAGCTTGGGCGGCGTAATCTACGAGCAGTACTTC.

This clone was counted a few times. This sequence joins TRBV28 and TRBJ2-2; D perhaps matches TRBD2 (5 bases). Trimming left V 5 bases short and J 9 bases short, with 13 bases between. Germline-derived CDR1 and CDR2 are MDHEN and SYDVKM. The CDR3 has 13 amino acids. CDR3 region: CASSAGNSRELFF. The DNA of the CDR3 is TGTGCCAGCAGTGCCGGGAATAGCCGGGAGCTGTTTTTT.

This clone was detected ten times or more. The CDR3 coding sequence is TGTGCCAGCAGCCACGGCCTCCGGGATCAGCCCCAGCATTTT. This encodes CASSHGLRDQPQHF. The chain carries TRBV5-6 and TRBJ1-5; unclear D gene. Germline V gene sequence: CDR1 SGHDT, CDR2 YYEEEE. The ends were cut back, 4 bases at V and 5 bases at J, with 13 bases in the middle. There are 14 residues in the CDR3.

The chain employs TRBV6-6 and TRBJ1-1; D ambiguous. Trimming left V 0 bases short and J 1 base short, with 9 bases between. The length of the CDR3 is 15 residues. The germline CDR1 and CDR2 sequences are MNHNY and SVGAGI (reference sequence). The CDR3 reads CASSYSNVWNTEAFF. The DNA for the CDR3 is TGTGCCAGCAGTTACTCAAACGTGTGGAACACTGAAGCTTTCTTT.

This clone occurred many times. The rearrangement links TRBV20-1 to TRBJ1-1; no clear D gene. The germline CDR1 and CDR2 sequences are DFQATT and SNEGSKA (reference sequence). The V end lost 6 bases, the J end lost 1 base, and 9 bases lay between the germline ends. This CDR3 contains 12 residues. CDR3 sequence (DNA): TGCAGTGCCACCCGTAGGAACACTGAAGCTTTCTTT. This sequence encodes CSATRRNTEAFF.

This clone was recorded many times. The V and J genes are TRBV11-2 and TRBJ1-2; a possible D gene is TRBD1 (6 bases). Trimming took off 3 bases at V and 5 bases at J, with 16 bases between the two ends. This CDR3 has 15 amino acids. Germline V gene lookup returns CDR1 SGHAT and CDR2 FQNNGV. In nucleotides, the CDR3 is TGTGCCAGCAGCTTGGGGGACAACCCACGGTATGGCTACACCTTC. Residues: CASSLGDNPRYGYTF.

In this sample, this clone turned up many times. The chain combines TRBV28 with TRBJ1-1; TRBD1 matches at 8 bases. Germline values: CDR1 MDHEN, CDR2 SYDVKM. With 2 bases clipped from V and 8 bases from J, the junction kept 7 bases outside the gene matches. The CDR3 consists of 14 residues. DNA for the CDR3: TGTGCCAGCAGTTTACGCGGACAGGGTCGAGAAGCTTTCTTT. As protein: CASSLRGQGREAFF. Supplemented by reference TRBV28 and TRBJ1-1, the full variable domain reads DVKVTQSSRYLVKRTGEKVFLECVQDMDHENMFWYRQDPGLGLRLIYFSYDVKMKEKGDIPEGYSVSREKKERFSLILESASTNQTSMYLCASSLRGQGREAFFGQGTRLTVV.

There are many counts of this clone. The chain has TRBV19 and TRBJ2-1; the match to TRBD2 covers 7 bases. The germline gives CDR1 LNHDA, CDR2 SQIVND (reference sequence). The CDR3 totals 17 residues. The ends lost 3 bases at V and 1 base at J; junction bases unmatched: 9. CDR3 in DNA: TGTGCCAGTAGTATTTTCAGTGGGGGGGTGTCCTACAATGAGCAGTTCTTC. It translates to CASSIFSGGVSYNEQFF.